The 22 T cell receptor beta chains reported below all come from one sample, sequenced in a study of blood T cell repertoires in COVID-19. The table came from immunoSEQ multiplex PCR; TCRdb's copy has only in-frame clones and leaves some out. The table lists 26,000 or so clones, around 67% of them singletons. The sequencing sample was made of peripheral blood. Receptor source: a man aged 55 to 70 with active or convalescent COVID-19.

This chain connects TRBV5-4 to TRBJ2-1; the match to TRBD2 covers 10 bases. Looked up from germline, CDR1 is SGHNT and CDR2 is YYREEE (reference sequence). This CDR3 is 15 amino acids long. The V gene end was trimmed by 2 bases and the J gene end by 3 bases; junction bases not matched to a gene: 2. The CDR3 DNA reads TGTGCCAGCAGCTTCTGGACTAGCGGCTACAATGAGCAGTTCTTC. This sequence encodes CASSFWTSGYNEQFF.

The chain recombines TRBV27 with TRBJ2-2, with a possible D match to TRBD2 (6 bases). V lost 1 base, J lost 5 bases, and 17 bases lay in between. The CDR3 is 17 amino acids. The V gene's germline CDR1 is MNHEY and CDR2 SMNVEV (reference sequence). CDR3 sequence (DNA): TGTGCCAGCAGTTTATGGACCGCCGGGGGAGTGACCGGGGAGCTGTTTTTT. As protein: CASSLWTAGGVTGELFF.

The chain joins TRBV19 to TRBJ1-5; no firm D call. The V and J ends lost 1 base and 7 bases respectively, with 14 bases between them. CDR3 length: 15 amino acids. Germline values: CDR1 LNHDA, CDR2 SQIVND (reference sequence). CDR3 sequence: CASSIAGTLYQPQHF. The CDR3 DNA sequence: TGTGCCAGTAGTATAGCTGGTACCCTCTACCAGCCCCAGCATTTT.

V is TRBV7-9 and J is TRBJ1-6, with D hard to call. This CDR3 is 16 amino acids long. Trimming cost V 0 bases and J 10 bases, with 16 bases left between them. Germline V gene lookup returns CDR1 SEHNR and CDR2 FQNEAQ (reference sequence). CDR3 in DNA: TGTGCCAGCAGCTTAGCGAGAGGAGGGCAGTTATCACCCCTCCACTTT. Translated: CASSLARGGQLSPLHF. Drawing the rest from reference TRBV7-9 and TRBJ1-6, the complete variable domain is DTGVSQNPRHKITKRGQNVTFRCDPISEHNRLYWYRQTLGQGPEFLTYFQNEAQLEKSRLLSDRFSAERPKGSFSTLEIQRTEQGDSAMYLCASSLARGGQLSPLHFGNGTRLTVT.

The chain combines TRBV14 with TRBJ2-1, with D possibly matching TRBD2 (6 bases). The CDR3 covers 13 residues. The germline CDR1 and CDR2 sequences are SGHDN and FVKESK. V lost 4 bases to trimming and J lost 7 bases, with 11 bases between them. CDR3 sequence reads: CASSRDLWNEQFF. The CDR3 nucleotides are TGTGCCAGCAGCCGGGACTTGTGGAATGAGCAGTTCTTC.

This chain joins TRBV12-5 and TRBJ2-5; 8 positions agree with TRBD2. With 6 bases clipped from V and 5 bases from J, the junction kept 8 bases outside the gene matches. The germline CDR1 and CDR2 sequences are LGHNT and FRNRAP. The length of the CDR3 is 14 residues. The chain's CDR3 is CASGKSGGGETQYF. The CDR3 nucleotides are TGTGCTAGTGGGAAGAGCGGGGGCGGGGAGACCCAGTACTTC.

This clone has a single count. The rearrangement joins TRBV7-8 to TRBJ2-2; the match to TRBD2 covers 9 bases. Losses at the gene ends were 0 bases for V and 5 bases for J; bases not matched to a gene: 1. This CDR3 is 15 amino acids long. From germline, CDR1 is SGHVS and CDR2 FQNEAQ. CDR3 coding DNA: TGTGCCAGCAGCTTAGCTAGCGGGGGAACCGGGGAGCTGTTTTTT. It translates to CASSLASGGTGELFF.

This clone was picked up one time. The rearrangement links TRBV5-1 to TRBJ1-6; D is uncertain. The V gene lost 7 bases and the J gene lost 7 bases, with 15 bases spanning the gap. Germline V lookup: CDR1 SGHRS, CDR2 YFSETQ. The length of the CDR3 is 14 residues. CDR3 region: CASSPERANSPLHF. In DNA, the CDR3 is TGCGCCAGCTCACCGGAGAGGGCGAATTCACCCCTCCACTTT.

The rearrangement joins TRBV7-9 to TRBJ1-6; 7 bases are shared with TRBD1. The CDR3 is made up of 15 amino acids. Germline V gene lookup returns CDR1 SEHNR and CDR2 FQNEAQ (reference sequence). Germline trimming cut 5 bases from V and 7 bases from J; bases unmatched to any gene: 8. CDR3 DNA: TGTGCCAGCAGCCTTAGACAGGGTGGGAATTCACCCCTCCACTTT. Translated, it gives CASSLRQGGNSPLHF. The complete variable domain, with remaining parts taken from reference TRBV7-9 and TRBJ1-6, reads DTGVSQNPRHKITKRGQNVTFRCDPISEHNRLYWYRQTLGQGPEFLTYFQNEAQLEKSRLLSDRFSAERPKGSFSTLEIQRTEQGDSAMYLCASSLRQGGNSPLHFGNGTRLTVT.

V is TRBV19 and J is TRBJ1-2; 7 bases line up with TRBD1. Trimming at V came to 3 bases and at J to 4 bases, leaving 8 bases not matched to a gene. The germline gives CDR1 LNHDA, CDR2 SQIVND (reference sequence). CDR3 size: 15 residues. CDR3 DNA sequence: TGTGCCAGTAGTATCGATGTAGACAGGGTCTATGGCTACACCTTC. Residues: CASSIDVDRVYGYTF.

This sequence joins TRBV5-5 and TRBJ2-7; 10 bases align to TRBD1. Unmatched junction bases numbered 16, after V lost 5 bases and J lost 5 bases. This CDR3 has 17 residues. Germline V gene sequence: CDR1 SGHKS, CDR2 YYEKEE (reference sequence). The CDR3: CASRQKQTGTGVNEQYF. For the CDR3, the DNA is TGTGCCAGCAGACAGAAACAGACCGGGACAGGGGTGAACGAGCAGTACTTC.

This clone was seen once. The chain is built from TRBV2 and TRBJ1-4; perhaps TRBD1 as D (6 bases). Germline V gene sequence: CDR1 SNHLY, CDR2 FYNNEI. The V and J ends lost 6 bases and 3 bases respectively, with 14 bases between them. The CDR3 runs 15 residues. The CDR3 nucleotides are TGTGCCAGCAGACCTACAGGGAAGGCTAATGAAAAACTGTTTTTT. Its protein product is CASRPTGKANEKLFF.

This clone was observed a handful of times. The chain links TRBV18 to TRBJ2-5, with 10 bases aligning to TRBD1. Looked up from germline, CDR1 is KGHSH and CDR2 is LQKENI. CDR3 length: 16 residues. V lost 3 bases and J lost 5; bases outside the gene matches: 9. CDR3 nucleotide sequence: TGTGCCAGCTCACCCCTCCGTGGGACAGGGGCGGAGACCCAGTACTTC. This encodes CASSPLRGTGAETQYF.

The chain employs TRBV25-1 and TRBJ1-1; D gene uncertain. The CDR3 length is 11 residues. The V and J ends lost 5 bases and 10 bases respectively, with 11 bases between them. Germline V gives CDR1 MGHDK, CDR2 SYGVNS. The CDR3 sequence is CASSRGFGAFF. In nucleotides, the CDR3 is TGTGCCAGCAGTCGGGGTTTTGGAGCTTTCTTT.

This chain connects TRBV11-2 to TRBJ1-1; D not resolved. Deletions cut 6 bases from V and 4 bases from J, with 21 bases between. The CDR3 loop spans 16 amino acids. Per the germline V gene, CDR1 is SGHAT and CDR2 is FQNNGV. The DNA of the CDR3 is TGTGCCAGCAGTCGATACGGTCGGGGTCGGAGCACTGAAGCTTTCTTT. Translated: CASSRYGRGRSTEAFF.

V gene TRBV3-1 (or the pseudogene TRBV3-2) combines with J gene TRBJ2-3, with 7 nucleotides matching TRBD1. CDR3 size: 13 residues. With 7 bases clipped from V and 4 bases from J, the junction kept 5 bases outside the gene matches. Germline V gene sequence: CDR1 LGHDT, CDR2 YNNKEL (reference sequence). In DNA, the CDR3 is TGTGCCAGCAACAGACAGGGTGCAGATACGCAGTATTTT. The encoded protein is CASNRQGADTQYF.

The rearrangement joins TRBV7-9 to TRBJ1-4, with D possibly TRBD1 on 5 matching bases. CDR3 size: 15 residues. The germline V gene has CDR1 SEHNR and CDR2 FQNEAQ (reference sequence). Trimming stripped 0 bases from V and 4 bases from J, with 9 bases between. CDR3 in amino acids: CASSLAGGFNEKLFF. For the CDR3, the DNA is TGTGCCAGCAGCTTAGCCGGGGGGTTTAATGAAAAACTGTTTTTT.

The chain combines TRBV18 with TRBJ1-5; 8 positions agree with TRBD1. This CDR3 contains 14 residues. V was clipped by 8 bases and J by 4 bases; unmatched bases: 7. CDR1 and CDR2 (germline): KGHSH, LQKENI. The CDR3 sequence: CASTGQGGNQPQHF. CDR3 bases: TGTGCCAGCACTGGACAGGGAGGAAATCAGCCCCAGCATTTT.

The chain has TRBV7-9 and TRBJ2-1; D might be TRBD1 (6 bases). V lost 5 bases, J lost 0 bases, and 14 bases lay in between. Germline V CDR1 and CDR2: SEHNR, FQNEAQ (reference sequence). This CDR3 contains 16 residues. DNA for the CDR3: TGTGCCAGCAGCGACACAGGGAACAGCTCCTACAATGAGCAGTTCTTC. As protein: CASSDTGNSSYNEQFF.

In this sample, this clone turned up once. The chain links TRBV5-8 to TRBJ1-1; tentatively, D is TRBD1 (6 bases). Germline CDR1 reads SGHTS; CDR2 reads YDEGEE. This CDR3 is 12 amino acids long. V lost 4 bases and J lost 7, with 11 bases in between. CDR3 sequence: CASSTDSHEAFF. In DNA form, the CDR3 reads TGTGCCAGCAGCACGGACAGTCATGAAGCTTTCTTT.

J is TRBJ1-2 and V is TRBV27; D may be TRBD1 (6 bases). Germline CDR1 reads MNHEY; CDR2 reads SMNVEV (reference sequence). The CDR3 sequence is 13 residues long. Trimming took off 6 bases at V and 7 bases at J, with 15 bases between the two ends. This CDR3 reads CASSMGHATGYTF. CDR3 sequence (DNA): TGTGCCAGCAGCATGGGACACGCCACTGGCTACACCTTC.

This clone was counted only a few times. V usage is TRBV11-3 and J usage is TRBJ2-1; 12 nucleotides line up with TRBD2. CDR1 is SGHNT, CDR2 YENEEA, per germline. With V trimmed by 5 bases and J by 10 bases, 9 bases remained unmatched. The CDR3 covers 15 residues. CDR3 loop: CASSPLAGGLGEQFF. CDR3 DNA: TGTGCCAGCAGCCCGCTAGCGGGGGGGCTCGGGGAGCAGTTCTTC.